This T cell receptor beta chain was observed in a study of cytomegalovirus exposure and HLA in healthy donors. Study observations and caveats: Subsequent analysis found a tendency for first-cohort TCR clusters to co-occur within the 95 to 150 validation repertoires. According to the study, 160 or so TCR beta chains were cytomegalovirus-associated.

For this clone: Its antigen is undetermined.

Germline V CDR1 and CDR2: MRHNA, SNTAGT. CDR3 length equals 15 residues. J lost 5 bases, V lost 0 bases, and 1 base had no gene match. Data came from immunoSEQ multiplex PCR; TCRdb stores just in-frame clones and leaves some out. The table records about 240,000 clones, 86% of them present only once. Sequencing used PBMCs. The receptor was derived from a woman aged 25 to 45 in good health and CMV-seropositive. The V call is TRBV6-4, the J call TRBJ2-1; TRBD2 agrees at 10 bases. The CDR3 DNA reads TGTGCCAGCAGTGACTCACTAGCGGGAAACAATGAGCAGTTCTTC. Translating it yields CASSDSLAGNNEQFF.